This entry lists 27 T cell receptor beta chains sequenced from one sample in a study of OX40 agonist ivuxolimab in advanced cancers. Sequencing was performed with immunoSEQ multiplex PCR; in TCRdb, only in-frame clones are kept and a portion is missing. Of over 60,000 clones listed, around 84% are singletons. The input for sequencing was CD4+ or CD8+ T cells sorted from blood, taken in a trial of the OX40 agonist ivuxolimab. Receptor source: an adult with an advanced solid tumor such as melanoma, head and neck, liver or kidney cancer.

The rearrangement uses TRBV28 and TRBJ1-2; D gene ambiguous. V dropped 6 bases and J dropped 2 bases, with 10 bases sitting between them. Germline values: CDR1 MDHEN, CDR2 SYDVKM. The CDR3 has 13 amino acids. CDR3: CASSEHSNYGYTF. The CDR3 DNA is TGTGCCAGCAGCGAGCACAGCAACTATGGCTACACCTTC.

The rearrangement links TRBV11-3 to TRBJ2-3; no definite D call. The CDR3 contains 12 residues. With 3 bases removed from V and 6 bases from J, the gap between germline ends came to 7 bases. CDR1 and CDR2 (germline): SGHNT, YENEEA. CDR3 region: CASSFSGDTQYF. Written as DNA, the CDR3 is TGTGCCAGCAGCTTTTCTGGGGATACGCAGTATTTT. The whole variable domain, remainder taken from reference TRBV11-3 and TRBJ2-3, is EAGVVQSPRYKIIEKKQPVAFWCNPISGHNTLYWYLQNLGQGPELLIRYENEEAVDDSQLPKDRFSAERLKGVDSTLKIQPAELGDSAVYLCASSFSGDTQYFGPGTRLTVL.

The chain couples TRBV2 to TRBJ2-5; no clear D gene. Germline assignment: CDR1 SNHLY and CDR2 FYNNEI. V shed 7 bases and J shed 3 bases, with 12 bases lying between them. This CDR3 is 13 amino acids long. As DNA, the CDR3 is TGTGCCAGCACTCTGGTTCTGGAAGAGACCCAGTACTTC. Translated: CASTLVLEETQYF.

J is TRBJ1-3 and V is TRBV6-5; possibly TRBD1 for D (5 bases). This CDR3 has 14 amino acids. V lost 8 bases and J 0 bases, leaving 11 bases between the germline ends. CDR1 is MNHEY and CDR2 is SVGAGI in the germline V gene. In nucleotides, the CDR3 is TGTGCCAGCGGAGGCGGGGGCTCTGGAAACACCATATATTTT. Residues: CASGGGGSGNTIYF.

This clone was counted once. The rearrangement links TRBV29-1 to TRBJ1-1; 11 bases map to TRBD1. Losses at the gene ends were 5 bases for V and 6 bases for J; bases not matched to a gene: 11. Germline assignment: CDR1 SQVTM and CDR2 ANQGSEA. CDR3 length equals 15 residues. This CDR3 is CSVYGQGARGPEAFF. In DNA, the CDR3 is TGCAGCGTTTACGGACAGGGGGCGCGGGGGCCTGAAGCTTTCTTT.

The V gene is TRBV7-6, the J gene TRBJ2-7; the D is unclear. With 4 bases removed from V and 0 bases from J, the gap between germline ends came to 16 bases. CDR3 size: 16 residues. CDR1 and CDR2 (germline): SGHVS, FNYEAQ. The CDR3 DNA reads TGTGCCAGCAGCTCAGGACCAGCGACGGGCTCCTACGAGCAGTACTTC. Encoded protein: CASSSGPATGSYEQYF.

This rearrangement joins TRBV2 to TRBJ2-1; possibly TRBD1 for D (6 bases). Germline values: CDR1 SNHLY, CDR2 FYNNEI. Trimming stripped 6 bases from V and 2 bases from J, with 11 bases between. The CDR3 covers 14 residues. In DNA, the CDR3 is TGTGCCAGCAGAGCGACAGGTACCTACAATGAGCAGTTCTTC. Translation: CASRATGTYNEQFF.

This rearrangement joins TRBV2 to TRBJ1-2; TRBD1 agrees at 7 bases. V dropped 3 bases and J dropped 5; count of bases not matched to a gene: 9. Germline CDR1 reads SNHLY; CDR2 reads FYNNEI. CDR3 length: 15 amino acids. The CDR3 sequence: CASSEPRGGTYGYTF. The DNA for the CDR3 is TGTGCCAGCAGTGAGCCCAGGGGGGGGACTTATGGCTACACCTTC.

The chain has TRBV7-3 and TRBJ1-3; D unresolved. With 1 base removed from V and 4 bases from J, the gap between germline ends came to 5 bases. This CDR3 is built from 13 residues. Looked up from germline, CDR1 is SGHTA and CDR2 is FQGTGA. The CDR3 is CASSLIQGNTIYF. In DNA form, the CDR3 reads TGTGCCAGCAGCTTAATCCAGGGAAACACCATATATTTT.

The genes are TRBV7-2 and TRBJ1-1, with 9 bases aligning to TRBD1. Germline loops: CDR1 SGHTA, CDR2 FQGNSA. V dropped 5 bases and J dropped 3; count of bases not matched to a gene: 7. CDR3 length equals 15 residues. CDR3 sequence: CASSLRWTGDTEAFF. The CDR3, as DNA: TGTGCCAGCAGCCTGCGGTGGACAGGGGACACTGAAGCTTTCTTT.

The gene calls are TRBV19 and TRBJ1-2, with TRBD1 as a possible D gene (6 bases). There are 14 residues in the CDR3. V lost 8 bases and J lost 4, with 17 bases in between. CDR1 and CDR2 from the germline V gene are LNHDA and SQIVND (reference sequence). This CDR3 reads CASVSITGPYGYTF. CDR3 DNA: TGTGCCAGTGTTTCTATAACAGGGCCCTATGGCTACACCTTC.

The chain combines TRBV4-2 with TRBJ1-6; D remains unclear. Per germline, CDR1 LGHNA and CDR2 YNFKEQ. The germline V and J ends were trimmed by 2 bases and 5 bases, with 10 bases remaining between them. The CDR3 sequence is 15 residues long. The DNA for the CDR3 is TGTGCCAGCAGCCAAATGAACAGCAATAATTCACCCCTCCACTTT. Protein: CASSQMNSNNSPLHF.

The chain uses TRBV27 and TRBJ2-2, with 8 bases that match TRBD2. V shed 6 bases, J shed 2 bases, and the junction held 5 bases outside the gene matches. The CDR3 contains 15 residues. Germline CDR1 reads MNHEY; CDR2 reads SMNVEV (reference sequence). The CDR3 protein is CASRRSGGNTGELFF. The CDR3 bases are TGTGCCAGCAGGCGAAGCGGGGGAAACACCGGGGAGCTGTTTTTT.

J is TRBJ1-2 and V is TRBV7-2; D perhaps matches TRBD1 (6 bases). V was clipped by 5 bases and J by 10 bases, with 11 bases between them. The CDR3 is 11 residues long. The germline V gene has CDR1 SGHTA and CDR2 FQGNSA. CDR3 sequence reads: CASSAGQTYTF. The CDR3 nucleotides are TGTGCCAGCAGCGCAGGACAGACCTACACCTTC.

V is TRBV5-4 and J is TRBJ1-6; 11 bases agree with TRBD1. V gave up 5 bases and J gave up 8 bases; unmatched junction bases: 3. The CDR3 spans 14 residues. CDR1 is SGHNT and CDR2 is YYREEE in the germline V gene (reference sequence). The CDR3 DNA is TGTGCCAGCAGGCCGGGACAGGGGGATTCACCCCTCCACTTT. Translated, it gives CASRPGQGDSPLHF.

The table lists this clone with a few counts. The chain carries TRBV19 and TRBJ2-1; D possibly corresponds to TRBD2 (6 bases). Germline loops: CDR1 LNHDA, CDR2 SQIVND (reference sequence). V was pared by 4 bases and J by 7 bases, with 11 bases between. CDR3 size: 13 residues. CDR3 sequence (DNA): TGTGCCAGTAGTACCTACCGGGGGAATGAGCAGTTCTTC. Translating it yields CASSTYRGNEQFF.

The chain uses TRBV9 and TRBJ1-3, with D uncertain. The CDR3 consists of 13 residues. Trimming took off 3 bases at V and 3 bases at J, with 7 bases between the two ends. Germline lookup yields CDR1 SGDLS and CDR2 YYNGEE. CDR3 nucleotide sequence: TGTGCCAGCAGCGGAGGATTTGGAAACACCATATATTTT. It translates to CASSGGFGNTIYF.

The chain carries TRBV18 and TRBJ2-4, with D possibly being TRBD2 (5 bases). CDR3 length equals 15 residues. Germline values: CDR1 KGHSH, CDR2 LQKENI. V was shortened by 2 bases and J by 1 base, with 9 bases between the two germline ends. CDR3 bases: TGTGCCAGCTCACCAACTTCGGGGGCCAAAAACATTCAGTACTTC. Its protein is CASSPTSGAKNIQYF. Complete variable domain (other parts from reference TRBV18 and TRBJ2-4): NAGVMQNPRHLVRRRGQEARLRCSPMKGHSHVYWYRQLPEEGLKFMVYLQKENIIDESGMPKERFSAEFPKEGPSILRIQQVVRGDSAAYFCASSPTSGAKNIQYFGAGTRLSVL.

The gene calls are TRBV5-4 and TRBJ1-2; TRBD1 matches 7 bases. V trimming: 1 base; J trimming: 2 bases; junction bases outside the gene matches: 5. Germline loops: CDR1 SGHNT, CDR2 YYREEE (reference sequence). The CDR3 consists of 15 residues. The DNA for the CDR3 is TGTGCCAGCAGCTTGTCGTTGGGACAGAACTATGGCTACACCTTC. This codes for CASSLSLGQNYGYTF.

This chain links TRBV28 with TRBJ2-5; 8 bases agree with TRBD1. Per the germline V gene, CDR1 is MDHEN and CDR2 is SYDVKM. CDR3 length: 15 residues. V was clipped by 6 bases and J by 2 bases; unmatched bases: 8. This chain's CDR3 is CASRALGTGQETQYF. CDR3 in DNA: TGTGCCAGCAGAGCACTCGGGACAGGACAAGAGACCCAGTACTTC.

This rearrangement joins TRBV28 to TRBJ1-2, with D unclear. This CDR3 has 13 amino acids. The germline CDR1 and CDR2 sequences are MDHEN and SYDVKM. V dropped 6 bases and J dropped 0 bases, with 8 bases sitting between them. For the CDR3, the DNA is TGTGCCAGCAGGGCCCAAGCTAACTATGGCTACACCTTC. Translating it yields CASRAQANYGYTF.

This chain links TRBV2 with TRBJ1-5; D is possibly TRBD1 (5 bases). The germline V gene has CDR1 SNHLY and CDR2 FYNNEI. Trimming left V 2 bases short and J 0 bases short, with 17 bases between. CDR3 length: 18 amino acids. CDR3: CASSERRGRPNSNQPQHF. As DNA, the CDR3 is TGTGCCAGCAGTGAACGTAGGGGCAGGCCAAATAGCAATCAGCCCCAGCATTTT.

This chain connects TRBV2 to TRBJ2-5, with D possibly matching TRBD2 (5 bases). V was pared by 7 bases and J by 10 bases, with 22 bases between. The CDR3 is made up of 14 amino acids. Germline V gene lookup returns CDR1 SNHLY and CDR2 FYNNEI. The CDR3 loop reads CASNSETPGVGQYF. In DNA, the CDR3 is TGTGCCAGCAATTCGGAGACACCCGGGGTGGGCCAGTACTTC.

This clone was observed once. The chain joins TRBV2 to TRBJ1-1; D may be TRBD1 (5 bases). Between the trimmed V and J ends, which lost 6 bases and 1 base, there was a span of 12 bases. Germline V gene sequence: CDR1 SNHLY, CDR2 FYNNEI. The CDR3 has 14 amino acids. This CDR3 is CASSARDSNTEAFF. Written as DNA, the CDR3 is TGTGCCAGCAGCGCCAGGGACTCGAACACTGAAGCTTTCTTT.

The CDR3 here is CASSQGNGASYNEQFF. CDR3 in DNA: TGCGCCAGCAGCCAAGGGAACGGGGCCTCCTACAATGAGCAGTTCTTC. The genes are TRBV4-3 and TRBJ2-1; possibly TRBD1 or TRBD2 for D (5 bases each). Germline V gene data show CDR1 as LGHNA and CDR2 as YSLEER. V shed 1 base and J shed 0 bases, with 10 bases lying between them. This CDR3 region has 16 residues.

The chain uses TRBV6-6 and TRBJ2-1; D gene uncertain. With 2 bases removed from V and 8 bases from J, the gap between germline ends came to 16 bases. The V gene's germline CDR1 is MNHNY and CDR2 SVGAGI (reference sequence). The CDR3 consists of 15 residues. The CDR3 nucleotides read TGTGCCAGCAGTTACCCACTCGGCATAGGCGATGAGCAGTTCTTC. Translated, it gives CASSYPLGIGDEQFF.

This clone appeared a single time. CDR3 amino acids: CASSIRHGNYGYTF. As DNA, the CDR3 is TGTGCCAGCAGTATACGACACGGGAACTATGGCTACACCTTC. The chain uses TRBV6-1 and TRBJ1-2; D gene ambiguous. Germline V gives CDR1 MNHNS, CDR2 SASEGT. The CDR3 has 14 amino acids. Trimming took off 5 bases at V and 2 bases at J, with 12 bases between the two ends.